This TCR beta chain was retrieved from a study of control samples from healthy donors and cancer patients. Clones were read by immunoSEQ multiplex PCR, and TCRdb kept only the in-frame ones, dropping some. The sample holds about 160,000 clones, around 96% seen once. Germline V gene lookup returns CDR1 LGHNA and CDR2 YNFKEQ. The CDR3 spans 19 residues. The J segment lost 0 bases and the V segment lost 1 base, leaving 8 bases of the junction unmatched. The sample was blood. The receptor comes from a woman in her 30s in good health. J is TRBJ2-1 and V is TRBV4-2, with 11 nucleotides matching TRBD2. CDR3 sequence (DNA): TGTGCCAGCAGCCAAGTGACTAGCGGGACGATCAGCTCCTACAATGAGCAGTTCTTC. This encodes CASSQVTSGTISSYNEQFF.